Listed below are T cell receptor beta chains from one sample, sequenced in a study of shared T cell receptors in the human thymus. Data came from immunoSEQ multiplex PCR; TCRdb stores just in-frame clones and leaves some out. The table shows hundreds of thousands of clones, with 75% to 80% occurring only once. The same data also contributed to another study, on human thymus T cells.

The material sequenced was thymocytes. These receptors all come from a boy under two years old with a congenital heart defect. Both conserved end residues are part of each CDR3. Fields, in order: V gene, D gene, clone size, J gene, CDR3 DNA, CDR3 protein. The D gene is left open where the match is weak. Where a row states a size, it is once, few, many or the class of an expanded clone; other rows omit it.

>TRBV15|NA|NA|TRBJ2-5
TGTGCCACCAGCAGACCTCACAGGGAGGGTTGGGAGACCCAGTACTTC
CATSRPHREGWETQYF
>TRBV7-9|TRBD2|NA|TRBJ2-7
TGTGCCAGCAGCTTGACACTAGCGCCAACCTACGAGCAGTACTTC
CASSLTLAPTYEQYF
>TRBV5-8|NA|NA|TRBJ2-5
TGTGCCAGCAGCCAAAGAGGTCCCTCGTACTTC
CASSQRGPSYF
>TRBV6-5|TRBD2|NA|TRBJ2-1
TGTGCCAGCACCGCCCGAGGGCGGGAGGGTGGTGAGCAGTTCTTC
CASTARGREGGEQFF
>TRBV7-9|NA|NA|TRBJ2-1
TGTGCCAGCAGCCCCCCGGTCCACAATGAGCAGTTCTTC
CASSPPVHNEQFF
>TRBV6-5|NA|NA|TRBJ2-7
TGTGCCAGCAGTTACGTAACTCCCAAATATAACTACGAGCAGTACTTC
CASSYVTPKYNYEQYF
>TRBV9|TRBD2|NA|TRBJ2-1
TGTGCCAGCAGCGTTTCGGGTAGCGGGACCCCTTACAATGAGCAGTTCTTC
CASSVSGSGTPYNEQFF
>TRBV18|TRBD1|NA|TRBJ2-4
TGTGCCAGCTCACGGGACAGCCGTCTAGCCAAAAACATTCAGTACTTC
CASSRDSRLAKNIQYF
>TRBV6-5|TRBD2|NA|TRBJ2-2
TGTGCCAGCAGTTACTCGATAACTAGCGTCGGGGAGCTGTTTTTT
CASSYSITSVGELFF
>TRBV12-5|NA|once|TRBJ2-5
TGTGCTAGTGGATCAGGGAGGGAGACCCAGTACTTC
CASGSGRETQYF
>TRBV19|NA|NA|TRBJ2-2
TGTGCCAGTAGCGGGAGCGGCACCGGGGAGCTGTTTTTT
CASSGSGTGELFF
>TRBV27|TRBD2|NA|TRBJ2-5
TGTGCCAGCAGTTTAAGGTCTAGCGGGAGGCTGAGGGAGACCCAGTACTTC
CASSLRSSGRLRETQYF
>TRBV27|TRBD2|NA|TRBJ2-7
TGTGCCAGCAGTTTATCTAAGCGTAAACTAGCGGGGTCGGCGAACTACGAGCAGTACTTC
CASSLSKRKLAGSANYEQYF
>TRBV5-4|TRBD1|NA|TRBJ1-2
TGTGCCAGCAGCTTGGGTAGGACAGGGAACTATGGCTACACCTTC
CASSLGRTGNYGYTF
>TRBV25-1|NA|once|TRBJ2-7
TGTGCCAGCAGTCTAGAACCTGCCTGCGAGCAGTACTTC
CASSLEPACEQYF
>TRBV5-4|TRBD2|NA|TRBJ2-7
TGTGCCAGCAGCCGGGGGGGCCAGTCCTACGAGCAGTACTTC
CASSRGGQSYEQYF
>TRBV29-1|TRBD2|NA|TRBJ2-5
TGCAGCGTTGATGGGACTAGCGGGAGGGGAGAGACCCAGTACTTC
CSVDGTSGRGETQYF
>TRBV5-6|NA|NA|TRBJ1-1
TGTGCCAGCCGCCTCGGTCAGGGGACTGAAGCTTTCTTT
CASRLGQGTEAFF
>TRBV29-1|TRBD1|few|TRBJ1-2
TGCAGCGTCCTAGGGACAGAGCGAAACTATGGCTACACCTTC
CSVLGTERNYGYTF
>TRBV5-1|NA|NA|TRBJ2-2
TGCGCCAGCAGCTTGACAGGTGACACCGGGGAGCTGTTTTTT
CASSLTGDTGELFF
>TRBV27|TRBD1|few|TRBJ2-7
TGTGCCAGCAGTCCCAGGGGGAGCGTCCACGAGCAGTACTTC
CASSPRGSVHEQYF
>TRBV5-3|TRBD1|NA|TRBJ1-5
TGTGCCAGAAGCTCCGACAGGGGGCGCAATCAGCCCCAGCATTTT
CARSSDRGRNQPQHF
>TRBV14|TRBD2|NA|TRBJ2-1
TGTGCCAGCAGCCAAGATGTCGCGGGAGTGGATGAGCAGTTCTTC
CASSQDVAGVDEQFF
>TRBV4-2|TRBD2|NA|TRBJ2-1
TGTGCCAGCAGCCAAGATAGGACTAGCGGGAGCCGCTACAATGAGCAGTTCTTC
CASSQDRTSGSRYNEQFF
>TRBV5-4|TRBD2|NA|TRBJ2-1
TGTGCCAGCAGCCCCGGGACTAGCGGGAATGAGCAGTTCTTC
CASSPGTSGNEQFF
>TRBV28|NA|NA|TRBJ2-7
TGTGCCAGCAGTTTAGGCCTAGGGGCGTATTCCTACGAGCAGTACTTC
CASSLGLGAYSYEQYF
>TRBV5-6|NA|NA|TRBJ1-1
TGTGCCAGCAGCTCCCCCGGGGGATACACTGAAGCTTTCTTT
CASSSPGGYTEAFF